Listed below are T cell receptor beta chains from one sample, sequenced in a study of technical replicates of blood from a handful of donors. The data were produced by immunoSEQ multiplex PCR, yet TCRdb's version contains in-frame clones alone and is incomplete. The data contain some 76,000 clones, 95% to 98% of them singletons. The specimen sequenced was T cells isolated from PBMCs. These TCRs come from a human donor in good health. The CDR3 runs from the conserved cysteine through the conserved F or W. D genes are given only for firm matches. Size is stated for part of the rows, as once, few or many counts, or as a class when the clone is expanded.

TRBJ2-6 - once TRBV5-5 CASSQDSPSSGANVLTF TGTGCCAGCTCCCAGGACAGCCCGAGCTCTGGGGCCAACGTCCTGACTTTC
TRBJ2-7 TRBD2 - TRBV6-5 CASSYGAGTLGEQYF TGTGCCAGCAGTTACGGAGCGGGAACCCTTGGGGAGCAGTACTTC
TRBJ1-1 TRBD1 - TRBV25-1 CASSDRRDRSGTEAFF TGTGCCAGCAGTGACCGAAGGGACAGGTCCGGCACTGAAGCTTTCTTT
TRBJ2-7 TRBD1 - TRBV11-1 CASSPGTGGHEQYF TGTGCCAGCAGCCCCGGGACAGGGGGGCACGAGCAGTACTTC
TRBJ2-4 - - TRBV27 CASSPDKFLAKNIQYF TGTGCCAGCAGTCCGGACAAGTTCCTAGCCAAAAACATTCAGTACTTC
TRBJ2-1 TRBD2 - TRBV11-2 CASSPIAGGPLNEQFF TGTGCCAGCAGCCCAATAGCGGGAGGGCCTCTCAATGAGCAGTTCTTC
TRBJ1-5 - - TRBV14 CASSPPGGFGQPQHF TGTGCCAGCAGCCCCCCTGGGGGGTTTGGCCAGCCCCAGCATTTT
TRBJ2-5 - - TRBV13 CASSLAGNQETQYF TGTGCCAGCAGCTTAGCGGGTAACCAAGAGACCCAGTACTTC
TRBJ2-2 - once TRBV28 CASSLPGIRTGELFF TGTGCCAGCAGTTTGCCGGGAATAAGGACCGGGGAGCTGTTTTTT
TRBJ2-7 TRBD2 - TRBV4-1 CASSQDWLGGRNEQYF TGCGCCAGCAGCCAAGATTGGTTGGGCGGGAGGAACGAGCAGTACTTC
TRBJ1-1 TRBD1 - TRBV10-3 CAISASDRGGSTEAFF TGTGCCATCAGTGCGTCCGACAGGGGTGGTAGCACTGAAGCTTTCTTT
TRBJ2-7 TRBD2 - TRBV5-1 CASCSGSSYEQYF TGCGCCAGCTGCAGCGGGAGTAGTTACGAGCAGTACTTC
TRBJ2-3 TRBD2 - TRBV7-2 CASSLLAGGSTDTQYF TGTGCCAGCAGCTTATTAGCGGGAGGGAGCACAGATACGCAGTATTTT
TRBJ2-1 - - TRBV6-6 CASFTAYNEQFF TGTGCCAGCTTCACAGCCTACAATGAGCAGTTCTTC
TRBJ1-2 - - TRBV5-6 CASSLAVSGYTF TGTGCCAGCAGCTTGGCGGTAAGTGGCTACACCTTC
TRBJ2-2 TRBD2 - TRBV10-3 CAISRSGSLTGELFF TGTGCCATCAGTCGAAGCGGGAGTTTAACCGGGGAGCTGTTTTTT
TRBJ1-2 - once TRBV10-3 CAISESKQGAQNYGYTF TGTGCCATCAGTGAGTCTAAGCAGGGTGCGCAGAACTATGGCTACACCTTC
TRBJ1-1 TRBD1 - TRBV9 CASSEGAANTEAFF TGTGCCAGCAGCGAGGGGGCGGCGAACACTGAAGCTTTCTTT
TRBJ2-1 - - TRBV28 CASSLRQGSAGGGRTYNEQFF TGTGCCAGCAGTTTAAGACAGGGTAGCGCGGGAGGAGGTAGGACCTACAATGAGCAGTTCTTC
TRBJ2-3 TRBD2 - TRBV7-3 CASSPILAGGPDTQYF TGTGCCAGCAGCCCAATACTAGCGGGAGGGCCAGATACGCAGTATTTT
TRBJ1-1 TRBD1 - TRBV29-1 CSVARDSSEAFF TGCAGCGTTGCCCGGGACAGCTCTGAAGCTTTCTTT
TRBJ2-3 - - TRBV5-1 CASSPSTDTQYF TGCGCCAGCAGCCCCTCCACAGATACGCAGTATTTT
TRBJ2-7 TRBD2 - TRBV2 CASTGTMHEQYF TGTGCCAGCACCGGGACTATGCACGAGCAGTACTTC
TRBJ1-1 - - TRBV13 CASSPGGNTEAFF TGTGCCAGCAGCCCGGGGGGGAACACTGAAGCTTTCTTT
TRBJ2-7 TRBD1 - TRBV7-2 CASSRDRVEQYF TGTGCCAGCAGCCGCGACAGGGTCGAGCAGTACTTC
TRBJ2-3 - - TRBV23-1 CASSQISYRLDTQYF TGCGCCAGCAGTCAAATTTCTTACAGGCTGGATACGCAGTATTTT
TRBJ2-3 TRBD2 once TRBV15 CATSRVRLADTDTQYF TGTGCCACCAGCAGAGTTCGACTAGCGGACACAGATACGCAGTATTTT
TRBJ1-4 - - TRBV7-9 CASSFLTGPNEKLFF TGTGCCAGCAGCTTCCTCACAGGGCCTAATGAAAAACTGTTTTTT
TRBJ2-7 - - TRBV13 CASSLGHRTYEQYF TGTGCCAGCAGCTTAGGCCACAGAACCTACGAGCAGTACTTC
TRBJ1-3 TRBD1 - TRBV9 CASSVAGQGFSGNTIYF TGTGCCAGCAGCGTAGCTGGACAGGGTTTCTCTGGAAACACCATATATTTT
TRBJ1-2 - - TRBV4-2 CASSQGSSYGYTF TGTGCCAGCAGCCAAGGGAGTTCCTATGGCTACACCTTC
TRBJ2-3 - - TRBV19 CASGQGTDTQYF TGTGCCAGTGGGCAAGGCACAGATACGCAGTATTTT
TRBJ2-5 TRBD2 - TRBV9 CASTRAGGPGETQYF TGTGCCAGCACCCGAGCGGGAGGGCCTGGAGAGACCCAGTACTTC
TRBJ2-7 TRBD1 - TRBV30 CAWAGTGPYEQYF TGTGCCTGGGCCGGGACAGGGCCCTACGAGCAGTACTTC
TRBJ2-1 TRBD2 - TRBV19 CASSIIGTSGGFNEQFF TGTGCCAGTAGTATAATAGGGACTAGCGGAGGGTTCAATGAGCAGTTCTTC
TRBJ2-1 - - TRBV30 CAWRGDSIYNEQFF TGTGCCTGGAGGGGGGACTCAATCTACAATGAGCAGTTCTTC
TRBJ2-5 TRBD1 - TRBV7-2 CASSLAPGQGALWAQETQYF TGTGCCAGCAGCTTAGCCCCGGGACAGGGTGCCCTATGGGCTCAAGAGACCCAGTACTTC
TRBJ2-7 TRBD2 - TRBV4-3 CASRQELAGGYEQYF TGCGCCAGCAGGCAGGAACTAGCGGGAGGTTACGAGCAGTACTTC
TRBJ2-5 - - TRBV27 CASGRGGETQYF TGTGCCAGCGGTAGAGGGGGTGAGACCCAGTACTTC
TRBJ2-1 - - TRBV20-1 CSGAGFNEQFF TGCAGTGGAGCGGGTTTCAATGAGCAGTTCTTC
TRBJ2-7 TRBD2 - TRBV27 CASSFWGGRNYEQYF TGTGCCAGCAGTTTTTGGGGAGGGCGGAACTACGAGCAGTACTTC
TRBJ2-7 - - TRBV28 CASSFSGVEQYF TGTGCCAGCAGTTTTTCAGGGGTCGAGCAGTACTTC
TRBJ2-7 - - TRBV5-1 CASSKDSVGYEQYF TGCGCCAGCAGCAAGGATAGCGTGGGCTACGAGCAGTACTTC
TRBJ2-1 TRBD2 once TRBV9 CASSAREGNEQFF TGTGCCAGCAGCGCTCGGGAGGGGAATGAGCAGTTCTTC
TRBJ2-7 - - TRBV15 CATSSPPGQGYEQYF TGTGCCACCAGCAGCCCACCGGGACAAGGCTACGAGCAGTACTTC
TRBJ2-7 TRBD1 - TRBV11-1 CASSFDRDYEQYF TGTGCCAGCAGCTTCGACAGGGACTACGAGCAGTACTTC
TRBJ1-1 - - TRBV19 CASSITQGITEAFF TGTGCCAGTAGTATAACACAGGGCATCACTGAAGCTTTCTTT
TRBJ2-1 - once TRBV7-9 CASSFVSGPYNEQFF TGTGCCAGCAGCTTTGTTAGCGGTCCCTACAATGAGCAGTTCTTC
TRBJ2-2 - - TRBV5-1 CASSLAGQYTGELFF TGCGCCAGCAGCTTGGCAGGACAGTACACCGGGGAGCTGTTTTTT
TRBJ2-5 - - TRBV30 CAWSVQGTETQYF TGTGCCTGGAGTGTCCAGGGTACGGAGACCCAGTACTTC
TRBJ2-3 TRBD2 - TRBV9 CASSVAGAGLDTQYF TGTGCCAGCAGCGTAGCCGGAGCGGGATTAGATACGCAGTATTTT
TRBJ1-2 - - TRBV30 CAWIPRPLGRSTF TGTGCCTGGATTCCGCGCCCCTTGGGTCGGAGCACCTTC
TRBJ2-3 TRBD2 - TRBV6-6 CASSKGLAGRTDTQYF TGTGCCAGCAGTAAGGGACTAGCGGGCCGCACAGATACGCAGTATTTT
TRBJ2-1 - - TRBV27 CASSLSQLWEEGEQFF TGTGCCAGCAGTTTATCGCAGTTGTGGGAGGAGGGTGAGCAGTTCTTC
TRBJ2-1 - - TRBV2 CASSNSRELYNEQFF TGTGCCAGCAGTAACTCAAGGGAGCTATACAATGAGCAGTTCTTC
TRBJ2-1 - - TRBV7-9 CASSLGSSYNEQFF TGTGCCAGCAGCCTGGGGAGTTCCTACAATGAGCAGTTCTTC
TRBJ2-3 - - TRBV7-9 CASSPPLGRRITDTQYF TGTGCCAGCAGCCCACCTCTGGGCCGTAGAATCACAGATACGCAGTATTTT
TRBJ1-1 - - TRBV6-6 CASSYRTEAFF TGTGCCAGCAGTTACCGCACTGAAGCTTTCTTT